The T cell receptor (beta chain) under discussion was sequenced for a study of blood T cell repertoires in COVID-19. Looking at the study overall: Material from acute and convalescent COVID-19 was sourced from the United States, Italy and Spain. PBMCs, B-cell-depleted T cells, or T cells were the source of the cDNA or gDNA that made up the material.

After removal of 5 bases from V and 7 bases from J, the junction contained 16 bases not matched to a gene. The CDR3 spans 16 residues. The germline V gene has CDR1 MNHNY and CDR2 SVGAGI (reference sequence). Original processing notes: Quantification of nucleated cells was approximated via reference gene primer amplification. Some clones are missing from TCRdb's copy, which holds only in-frame ones; the method was immunoSEQ multiplex PCR. The V and J calls and the clone size are those of that table, but D and trimming were determined from the DNA. Here the sample spans about 91,000 clones, more than 70% being singletons.

Sequences were obtained from peripheral blood. The rearrangement links TRBV6-6 to TRBJ2-7; 8 nucleotides agree with TRBD2. The source of this sequence is a man between 70 and 80 years old with acute or convalescent COVID-19. The CDR3: CASSIKGGSGVKEQYF. CDR3 sequence (DNA): TGTGCCAGCAGTATTAAGGGGGGTAGCGGGGTCAAGGAGCAGTACTTC.